Listed below are T cell receptor beta chains from one sample, sequenced in a study of cytomegalovirus exposure and HLA in healthy donors. Clones were sequenced by immunoSEQ multiplex PCR, and TCRdb holds only the in-frame ones, with some missing. The sample holds over 150,000 clones; less than 95% are singletons and the top ten take 3% to 3.5%. Input material: PBMCs. Every receptor here comes from a young woman in good health and CMV-seropositive. Each CDR3 is given with its conserved first and last residue. A D gene is named only where the DNA matches it firmly. Not all rows give a size; the values are once, few, many and, for expanded clones, a class.

V	J	length	D	size	DNA	CDR3
TRBV28	TRBJ1-2	13	TRBD1	-	TGTGCCAGCAGTACCGGGACAGGGGAAGGCTACACCTTC	CASSTGTGEGYTF
TRBV2	TRBJ1-6	16	TRBD1	-	TGTGCCAGCAGGGGTCCGGGACAGGGAGGAGATTCACCCCTCCACTTT	CASRGPGQGGDSPLHF
TRBV5-6	TRBJ2-2	14	-	-	TGTGCCAGCAGCGCGACAGTGAACACCGGGGAGCTGTTTTTT	CASSATVNTGELFF
TRBV4-1	TRBJ2-5	17	TRBD1	-	TGCGCCAGCAGCCAAACCCTACGGACAGGGAGCCAAGAGACCCAGTACTTC	CASSQTLRTGSQETQYF
TRBV27	TRBJ2-7	14	TRBD1	once	TGTGCCAGCAGTCCGGGACAGGGCCCCTACGAGCAGTACTTC	CASSPGQGPYEQYF
TRBV29-1	TRBJ2-2	17	TRBD2	-	TGCAACACTGATCTCCCTAGCGGGAGGTGTTACACCGGGGAGCTGTTTTTT	CNTDLPSGRCYTGELFF
TRBV28	TRBJ2-1	14	TRBD2	-	TGTGCCAGCAGTGCCACTAGCGGGAGCTATGAGCAGTTCTTC	CASSATSGSYEQFF
TRBV4-3	TRBJ2-3	16	TRBD2	once	TGCGCCAGCAGCCGTTTAGCGGGAGATTTTGGAGATACGCAGTATTTT	CASSRLAGDFGDTQYF
TRBV4-3	TRBJ1-2	13	-	-	TGCGCCAGCAGCCAAGACAGGATCGGTGGCTACACCTTC	CASSQDRIGGYTF
TRBV18	TRBJ1-1	14	-	-	TGTGCCAGCTCACCACCGGCGGATAACACTGAAGCTTTCTTT	CASSPPADNTEAFF
TRBV6-6	TRBJ2-7	15	-	-	TGTGCCAGCAGTGCGAGGCTAGCGTCAGGGCACGAGCAGTACTTC	CASSARLASGHEQYF
TRBV6-5	TRBJ2-5	14	TRBD2	-	TGTGCCAGCAGTCCTTCGGGGGGGGGAGAGACCCAGTACTTC	CASSPSGGGETQYF
TRBV9	TRBJ2-3	14	TRBD2	-	TGTGCCAGCCAACTAGCGGGAGAGGGGGATACGCAGTATTTT	CASQLAGEGDTQYF
TRBV9	TRBJ1-2	12	-	once	TGTGCCAGCAGCGTAGGGTTTAGTGGCTACACCTTC	CASSVGFSGYTF
TRBV6-1	TRBJ2-3	15	-	-	TGTGCCAGCAGCTGGGGGGTGGCAGCCACAGATACGCAGTATTTT	CASSWGVAATDTQYF
TRBV5-1	TRBJ2-5	14	TRBD2	-	TGCGCCAGCAGGGCCGGGGGGGCCCAAGAGACCCAGTACTTC	CASRAGGAQETQYF
TRBV27	TRBJ1-2	13	TRBD1	-	TGTGCCAGCAGAGCCACAGGGGGATATGGCTACACCTTC	CASRATGGYGYTF
TRBV28	TRBJ2-2	16	-	-	TGTGCCAGCACACTGTCGGGGAGTTTGAACACCGGGGAGCTGTTTTTT	CASTLSGSLNTGELFF
TRBV5-1	TRBJ2-3	14	-	-	TGCGCCAGCAGCCCCCAGGGCCGCACAGATACGCAGTATTTT	CASSPQGRTDTQYF
TRBV5-1	TRBJ1-1	16	TRBD1	-	TGCGCCAGCAGTCCGGGACTACAGGGGGTTAACACTGAAGCTTTCTTT	CASSPGLQGVNTEAFF
TRBV10-3	TRBJ1-4	16	TRBD1	-	TGTGCCATCAGGATGGACAGGGGAGGGGACAGTGAAAAACTGTTTTTT	CAIRMDRGGDSEKLFF
TRBV6-6	TRBJ2-7	12	-	-	TGTGCCAGCAGTAGAGAGTCTAACGAGCAGTACTTC	CASSRESNEQYF
TRBV10-3	TRBJ2-3	17	-	once	TGTGCCATCAGTGAGTCGACTCGAGGGGGAACCACAGATACGCAGTATTTT	CAISESTRGGTTDTQYF
TRBV28	TRBJ2-2	15	TRBD2	-	TGTGCCAGCAGTTTCGGCGGGAGTTCAGCCGGGGAGCTGTTTTTT	CASSFGGSSAGELFF
TRBV27	TRBJ1-6	14	-	-	TGTGCCAGCCCCATTGAGGTGGGTAATTCACCCCTCCACTTT	CASPIEVGNSPLHF
TRBV4-1	TRBJ2-3	13	-	-	TGCGCCAGCAGCCAAGCAGGGGTAGATACGCAGTATTTT	CASSQAGVDTQYF
TRBV4-2	TRBJ2-3	18	TRBD2	once	TGTGCCAGCAGCCAAGTTGGGTTCGGCAGCGGGAGAGCAGATACGCAGTATTTT	CASSQVGFGSGRADTQYF
TRBV21-1	TRBJ2-7	12	-	-	TGTGCCAGCAGCAAAGGGGAGAGAGGGCAGTACTTC	CASSKGERGQYF
TRBV28	TRBJ2-2	14	TRBD1	-	TGTGCCAGCAGAGGGGACAGATACACCGGGGAGCTGTTTTTT	CASRGDRYTGELFF
TRBV5-1	TRBJ1-1	13	-	-	TGCGCCAGCAGCTTGGTTGGACAGTTGGGAGCTTTCTTT	CASSLVGQLGAFF
TRBV6-4	TRBJ2-2	16	-	-	TGTGCCAGCAGTACAGGGACTACCGAGAACACCGGGGAGCTGTTTTTT	CASSTGTTENTGELFF
TRBV19	TRBJ1-1	16	TRBD1	once	TGTGCCAGTAGTAGACGGACAGGCGGGGAGTACACTGAAGCTTTCTTT	CASSRRTGGEYTEAFF
TRBV19	TRBJ2-5	14	-	-	TGTGCCAGTAGCGACACTGTCCTTTGGGAGACCCAGTACTTC	CASSDTVLWETQYF
TRBV29-1	TRBJ1-2	11	TRBD1	once	TGCAGCGGTGGACAGGGCAACGGCTACACCTTC	CSGGQGNGYTF
TRBV5-1	TRBJ2-7	15	-	-	TGCGCCAGCAGCTTGGATGGTAGCTTGACCTACGAGCAGTACTTC	CASSLDGSLTYEQYF
TRBV7-9	TRBJ2-4	14	-	-	TGTGCCAGCAGCCCGGGGAACTCAAAAAACATTCAGTACTTC	CASSPGNSKNIQYF
TRBV27	TRBJ1-5	13	-	-	TGTGCCAGCAGTTTATCGATGGCCCAGCCCCAGCATTTT	CASSLSMAQPQHF
TRBV7-9	TRBJ2-1	12	-	-	TGTGCCAGCGAAGTATTGAGGGATGAGCAGTTCTTC	CASEVLRDEQFF
TRBV19	TRBJ2-1	14	TRBD2	few	TGTGCCGCCGGTAATCAGCGGGGGGGCAATGAGCAGTTCTTC	CAAGNQRGGNEQFF
TRBV5-1	TRBJ2-3	14	-	-	TGCGCCACCCGGCAGGGGTTTTTCGCAGATACGCAGTATTTT	CATRQGFFADTQYF
TRBV11-3	TRBJ2-3	18	TRBD2	-	TGTGCCAGCAGCGTCGGGACTAGCGGGGGAGCTAGCACAGATACGCAGTATTTT	CASSVGTSGGASTDTQYF
TRBV4-1	TRBJ1-1	17	-	-	TGCGCCAGCAGCCAAGATTCGTCGGCGGGTTGGGACACTGAAGCTTTCTTT	CASSQDSSAGWDTEAFF
TRBV19	TRBJ2-2	14	-	-	TGTGCCAGTAACGACAGGTGGAACACCGGGGAGCTGTTTTTT	CASNDRWNTGELFF
TRBV28	TRBJ2-5	15	-	-	TGTGCCAGCAGTTTGGAACGAGGGGGGGTTGAGACCCAGTACTTC	CASSLERGGVETQYF
TRBV7-2	TRBJ2-3	12	-	once	TGTGCCAGCAGCTTAAGCGACCGTACGCAGTATTTT	CASSLSDRTQYF
TRBV7-9	TRBJ2-3	14	-	-	TGTGCCAGCAGCCACCTCGCAGGTGGAGATACGCAGTATTTT	CASSHLAGGDTQYF
TRBV7-2	TRBJ2-7	13	-	few	TGTGCCAGCAGCTTAGACAGATTCTACGAGCAGTACTTC	CASSLDRFYEQYF
TRBV19	TRBJ2-5	15	TRBD1	once	TGTGCCAGTAGTATCCGAACAGGGGGGCCGGAGACCCAGTACTTC	CASSIRTGGPETQYF
TRBV7-2	TRBJ1-2	12	-	-	TGTGCCAGCAGCTTAGCCATCTATGGCTACACCTTC	CASSLAIYGYTF
TRBV4-2	TRBJ1-1	15	-	-	TGTGCCAGCAGCCAAGATCGGAGACCAATGACTGAAGCTTTCTTT	CASSQDRRPMTEAFF
TRBV30	TRBJ2-5	18	-	few	TGTGCCGTTCGTCTCCGGGAGAGGGCCCGCCCAATCCAAGAGACCCAGTACTTC	CAVRLRERARPIQETQYF
TRBV2	TRBJ2-7	14	TRBD1	-	TGTGCCAGCACTAGGACAGGGGGCTCCTACGAGCAGTACTTC	CASTRTGGSYEQYF
TRBV7-3	TRBJ2-1	18	TRBD2	-	TGTGCCAGCAGCTTTTTTGCCGGGACTAGCGGGAGGTCCGATGAGCAGTTCTTC	CASSFFAGTSGRSDEQFF
TRBV2	TRBJ2-3	15	-	-	TGTGCCAGCAATCCCCGGACAGACAGCACAGATACGCAGTATTTT	CASNPRTDSTDTQYF
TRBV7-2	TRBJ1-4	15	-	-	TGTGCCAGCAGCTTATTGGCAGGGCTTAATGAAAAACTGTTTTTT	CASSLLAGLNEKLFF